One sample yielded the 18 T cell receptor beta chains listed below, sequenced in a study of cytomegalovirus exposure and HLA in healthy donors. The assay was immunoSEQ multiplex PCR, and TCRdb's table has in-frame clones only and misses some. The sample includes about 120,000 clones, less than 90% of them seen just once. Sequenced material: PBMCs. Every receptor here comes from a man younger than 30 in good health and CMV-seropositive.

The chain recombines TRBV7-9 with TRBJ2-1; TRBD1 matches at 7 bases. V dropped 5 bases and J dropped 5; count of bases not matched to a gene: 9. This CDR3 has 15 residues. CDR1 and CDR2 (germline): SEHNR, FQNEAQ (reference sequence). CDR3 nucleotide sequence: TGTGCCAGCAGCCCGGGGACAGTCAAGAACAATGAGCAGTTCTTC. It codes for CASSPGTVKNNEQFF.

V gene TRBV4-1 combines with J gene TRBJ2-7; 11 nucleotides agree with TRBD1. CDR1 and CDR2 from the germline V gene are MGHRA and YSYEKL. This CDR3 is 15 amino acids long. V shed 4 bases and J 3 bases; nucleotides not matched to a gene: 5. In DNA form, the CDR3 reads TGCGCCAGCAGCCTCATCGGGACAGGGGGCTACGAGCAGTACTTC. Protein sequence: CASSLIGTGGYEQYF.

CDR3 protein: CASSFSGQFYGYTF. Written as DNA, the CDR3 is TGTGCCAGCAGTTTTAGTGGACAGTTCTATGGCTACACCTTC. The chain combines TRBV28 with TRBJ1-2; weak D call: TRBD1 (6 bases). Germline assignment: CDR1 MDHEN and CDR2 SYDVKM. The CDR3 contains 14 residues. With 3 bases removed from V and 4 bases from J, the gap between germline ends came to 12 bases.

About this clone itself: Other DNA sequences in the same sample also yield this CDR3. The chain is built from TRBV28 and TRBJ1-1, with TRBD1 matching 11 bases. V lost 4 bases, J lost 4 bases, and 2 bases stayed unmatched. The CDR3 covers 14 residues. Per the germline V gene, CDR1 is MDHEN and CDR2 is SYDVKM. The CDR3: CASSSGTGGTEAFF. The CDR3 coding sequence is TGTGCCAGCAGTTCCGGGACAGGGGGCACTGAAGCTTTCTTT.

This chain links TRBV6-6 with TRBJ2-1; no clear D. This CDR3 has 13 residues. Germline V gene lookup returns CDR1 MNHNY and CDR2 SVGAGI (reference sequence). The V and J ends lost 6 bases and 6 bases respectively, with 12 bases between them. The CDR3, as DNA: TGTGCCAGCAGGTCCTCAGGTACCAATGAGCAGTTCTTC. Amino acid sequence: CASRSSGTNEQFF.

This rearrangement joins TRBV18 to TRBJ1-1; D gene uncertain. Germline V gives CDR1 KGHSH, CDR2 LQKENI. The CDR3 is made up of 15 amino acids. The V and J ends lost 3 bases and 3 bases respectively, with 14 bases between them. This chain's CDR3 is CASSPSMIRDTEAFF. The CDR3 DNA reads TGTGCCAGCTCACCTTCGATGATACGGGACACTGAAGCTTTCTTT.

The V gene is TRBV28, the J gene TRBJ2-3; 11 bases are shared with TRBD1. With V trimmed by 6 bases and J by 5 bases, 10 bases remained unmatched. Germline assignment: CDR1 MDHEN and CDR2 SYDVKM. The CDR3 sequence is 16 residues long. The DNA of the CDR3 is TGTGCCAGCAGAACAACGGACAGGGGGCGTGGAGATACGCAGTATTTT. Amino acids: CASRTTDRGRGDTQYF.

The chain is built from TRBV6-5 and TRBJ1-5, with 8 nucleotides matching TRBD1. Germline loops: CDR1 MNHEY, CDR2 SVGAGI. Trimming removed 6 bases from V and 2 bases from J; junction bases left unmatched: 0. This CDR3 has 13 residues. For the CDR3, the DNA is TGTGCCAGCAGGGGACAGGGCAATCAGCCCCAGCATTTT. This codes for CASRGQGNQPQHF.

This rearrangement joins TRBV19 to TRBJ1-2, with 9 bases matching TRBD1. Unmatched junction bases numbered 6, after V lost 6 bases and J lost 4 bases. From germline, CDR1 is LNHDA and CDR2 SQIVND (reference sequence). This CDR3 comprises 14 residues. In nucleotides, the CDR3 is TGTGCCAGTAGGAGGACAGGGGACCGCTATGGCTACACCTTC. It encodes CASRRTGDRYGYTF. The complete variable domain, with remaining parts taken from reference TRBV19 and TRBJ1-2, reads DGGITQSPKYLFRKEGQNVTLSCEQNLNHDAMYWYRQDPGQGLRLIYYSQIVNDFQKGDIAEGYSVSREKKESFPLTVTSAQKNPTAFYLCASRRTGDRYGYTFGSGTRLTVV.

The V and J genes are TRBV9 and TRBJ2-1; D possibly corresponds to TRBD2 (6 bases). The CDR3 has 14 residues. CDR1 and CDR2 (germline): SGDLS, YYNGEE. V lost 0 bases and J lost 9, with 13 bases in between. Here the CDR3 reads CASSVVPGEREQFF. DNA for the CDR3: TGTGCCAGCAGCGTAGTCCCGGGGGAGCGTGAGCAGTTCTTC.

This clone was seen just once. The rearrangement links TRBV5-6 to TRBJ1-2; 7 bases line up with TRBD1. The junction had 9 bases not matched to a gene; V was cut back by 4 bases and J by 6 bases. The CDR3 contains 14 residues. Germline V gene data show CDR1 as SGHDT and CDR2 as YYEEEE. The CDR3 is CASSLSDRVNGYTF. Here the CDR3 DNA reads TGTGCCAGCAGCCTTTCTGACAGGGTCAATGGCTACACCTTC.

The chain recombines TRBV28 with TRBJ2-7; weak D call: TRBD1 (6 bases). CDR1 and CDR2 from the germline V gene are MDHEN and SYDVKM. Trimming stripped 5 bases from V and 5 bases from J, with 10 bases between. The CDR3 loop spans 12 amino acids. CDR3 bases: TGTGCCAGCAGTACAGGGTGGAACGAGCAGTACTTC. It yields the protein CASSTGWNEQYF.

The chain uses TRBV11-2 and TRBJ2-2; TRBD2 might be the D (6 bases). The CDR3 length is 15 residues. V was shortened by 4 bases and J by 7 bases, with 16 bases between the two germline ends. Looked up from germline, CDR1 is SGHAT and CDR2 is FQNNGV. The CDR3 DNA reads as TGTGCCAGCAGCTACCAACTAGCAACAGGCGGGGAGCTGTTTTTT. Amino acid sequence: CASSYQLATGGELFF.

This chain joins TRBV27 and TRBJ1-1, with TRBD1 matching 8 bases. The J segment lost 1 base and the V segment lost 2 bases, leaving 6 bases of the junction unmatched. Germline CDR1 MNHEY, CDR2 SMNVEV (reference sequence). The CDR3 runs 16 residues. CDR3 DNA sequence: TGTGCCAGCAGTTTACTTCAGGGGGCGCGGAACACTGAAGCTTTCTTT. Translated: CASSLLQGARNTEAFF.

V usage is TRBV5-1 and J usage is TRBJ1-2; 10 positions agree with TRBD1. CDR3 length: 15 amino acids. Germline V gives CDR1 SGHRS, CDR2 YFSETQ. V lost 4 bases to trimming and J lost 8 bases; unmatched junction nucleotides: 11. CDR3 DNA sequence: TGCGCCAGCAGCGATCCGGGACAGGGGAGGGGAGGCTACACCTTC. It is translated as CASSDPGQGRGGYTF.

This chain links TRBV5-1 with TRBJ1-5, with D tentatively TRBD1 (5 bases). The V end was cut by 5 bases, the J end by 3 bases, with 9 bases between. The CDR3 is 13 residues long. CDR1 and CDR2 from the germline V gene are SGHRS and YFSETQ. CDR3 sequence (DNA): TGCGCCAGCAGAAGCAGGGACAATCAGCCCCAGCATTTT. Translating gives CASRSRDNQPQHF.

The chain links TRBV2 to TRBJ1-3, with D unresolved. CDR3 length: 15 residues. In germline, CDR1 is SNHLY, CDR2 FYNNEI. Trimming cost V 4 bases and J 0 bases, with 10 bases left between them. In DNA form, the CDR3 reads TGTGCCAGCAGTGGAAGTCAGAACTCTGGAAACACCATATATTTT. It codes for CASSGSQNSGNTIYF.

This chain links TRBV6-5 with TRBJ2-7, with TRBD1 identical over 8 bases. Trimming took 9 bases from V and 6 from J; bases not matched to a gene: 4. This CDR3 contains 11 residues. Per germline, CDR1 MNHEY and CDR2 SVGAGI. The CDR3 spells CASVQGAEQYF. In nucleotides, the CDR3 is TGTGCCAGTGTTCAGGGGGCCGAGCAGTACTTC.